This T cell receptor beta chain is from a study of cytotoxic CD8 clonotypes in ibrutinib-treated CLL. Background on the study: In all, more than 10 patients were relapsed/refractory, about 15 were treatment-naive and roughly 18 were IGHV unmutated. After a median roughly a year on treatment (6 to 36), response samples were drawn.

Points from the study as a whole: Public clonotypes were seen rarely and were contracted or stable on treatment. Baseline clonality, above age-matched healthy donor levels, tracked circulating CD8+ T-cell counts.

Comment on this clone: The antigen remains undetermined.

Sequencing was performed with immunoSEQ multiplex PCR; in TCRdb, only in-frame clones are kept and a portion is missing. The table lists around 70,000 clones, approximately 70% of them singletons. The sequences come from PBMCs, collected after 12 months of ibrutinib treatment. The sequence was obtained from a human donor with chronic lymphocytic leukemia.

CDR3 DNA sequence: TGCGCCAGCAGCTACCTCGGGGACACTGAAGCTTTCTTT. It encodes CASSYLGDTEAFF. The chain links TRBV5-1 to TRBJ1-1, with D unresolved. The germline V and J ends were trimmed by 3 bases and 3 bases, with 9 bases remaining between them. The CDR3 has 13 residues. CDR1 SGHRS and CDR2 YFSETQ come from the germline V gene.